The 17 T cell receptor beta chains reported below all come from one sample, sequenced in a study of vaccination effects on CD4 cells after COVID-19 (dated by TCRdb to the early 2020s). The library relied on the immunoSEQ multiplex PCR assay. TCRdb carries this immuneACCESS record with in-frame sequences only. Its versions omit some clonotypes, under half of them owing to an unresolved V gene in the studies checked, with the rest unexplained. Here the sample has tens of thousands of clones; 77% occur a single time. About 3% of the sample goes to the ten largest clones. The ViraFEST assay stimulated PBMC with viral peptide pools and then used TCR sequencing to identify antigen-specific CD4+ T cell clonotypes by expansion. After less than 13 days of culture, CD4+ T cells were isolated with the EasySep CD4+ T cell isolation kit. Healthy vaccine recipients had no prior SARS-CoV-2 infection, confirmed by negative nucleocapsid antibodies before and after vaccination.

The antigens for these receptors are not known. The material was CD4+ T cells from PBMCs cultured with HCoV-NL63 spike peptides, obtained before COVID-19 vaccination. The sample's cell subset or site label, in plain terms: HCoV-NL63 spike overlapping peptide pool stimulation. The receptors derive from a human donor who received a COVID-19 vaccine.

The rearrangement joins TRBV28 to TRBJ2-7; D gene unclear. Trimming cost V 3 bases and J 3 bases, with 9 bases left between them. The CDR3 length is 13 residues. The V gene's germline CDR1 is MDHEN and CDR2 SYDVKM. Here the CDR3 DNA reads TGTGCCAGCAGTTTTGGAACACTCTACGAGCAGTACGTC. Its protein is CASSFGTLYEQYV.

This chain joins TRBV28 and TRBJ1-1; the D is unclear. This CDR3 is 12 amino acids long. Germline loops: CDR1 MDHEN, CDR2 SYDVKM. V dropped 5 bases and J dropped 8 bases, with 12 bases sitting between them. The CDR3 is CASSGIGSEAFF. Here the CDR3 DNA reads TGTGCCAGCAGTGGCATCGGGTCAGAAGCTTTCTTT.

V usage is TRBV4-1 and J usage is TRBJ2-7; a possible D gene is TRBD1 (6 bases). Trimming left V 2 bases short and J 1 base short, with 9 bases between. Germline CDR1 reads MGHRA; CDR2 reads YSYEKL. CDR3 length: 14 residues. This CDR3 reads CASSQPRGSYEQYV. CDR3 sequence (DNA): TGCGCCAGCAGCCAACCAAGGGGGTCCTACGAGCAGTACGTC.

This clone has only one observation. The chain combines TRBV29-1 with TRBJ2-5, with D tentatively TRBD1 (5 bases). CDR3 length: 13 amino acids. V lost 5 bases and J lost 4, with 14 bases in between. The germline gives CDR1 SQVTM, CDR2 ANQGSEA. The CDR3 DNA is TGCAGCGTTCGGAAAGGGGTCGGAGAGACCCAGTACTTC. Translating it yields CSVRKGVGETQYF.

This clone was seen once. The rearrangement joins TRBV7-3 to TRBJ2-1, with D possibly TRBD2 on 7 matching bases. Germline assignment: CDR1 SGHTA and CDR2 FQGTGA. This CDR3 has 14 residues. V was cut by 5 bases and J by 6 bases, with 14 bases left in between. Here the CDR3 reads CASSRGAQPNEQFF. CDR3 in DNA: TGTGCCAGCAGCCGGGGGGCCCAACCCAATGAGCAGTTCTTC.

The chain has TRBV2 and TRBJ2-1, with D hard to call. V was pared by 7 bases and J by 4 bases, with 5 bases between. CDR3 length equals 11 residues. The germline CDR1 and CDR2 sequences are SNHLY and FYNNEI. The CDR3 sequence is CASNRYNEQFF. In nucleotides, the CDR3 is TGTGCCAGCAACAGATACAATGAGCAGTTCTTC.

The chain joins TRBV10-3 to TRBJ1-1; possibly TRBD1 for D (5 bases). The CDR3 is made up of 18 amino acids. The germline V gene encodes CDR1 ENHRY and CDR2 SYGVKD. The V end lost 2 bases, the J end lost 1 base, and 20 bases lay between the germline ends. CDR3 coding DNA: TGTGCCATCAGTGAGGGGGAGGAGTGGGGGACTGGGAACACTGAAGCTTTCTTT. It yields the protein CAISEGEEWGTGNTEAFF.

This clone was picked up one time. The V call is TRBV27, the J call TRBJ2-1; 8 bases match TRBD2. Germline values: CDR1 MNHEY, CDR2 SMNVEV (reference sequence). With V trimmed by 7 bases and J by 4 bases, 6 bases remained unmatched. There are 14 residues in the CDR3. The CDR3 here is CASTGGGLYNEQFF. CDR3 bases: TGTGCCAGCACCGGGGGGGGCCTTTACAATGAGCAGTTCTTC.

This chain connects TRBV7-8 to TRBJ2-5, with 7 bases fitting TRBD1. From germline, CDR1 is SGHVS and CDR2 FQNEAQ. V lost 5 bases to trimming and J lost 4 bases; unmatched junction nucleotides: 4. The CDR3 totals 13 residues. The CDR3 reads CASSPRTGETQYF. DNA for the CDR3: TGTGCCAGCAGCCCTAGGACAGGAGAGACCCAGTACTTC.

The J gene is TRBJ1-1, the V gene TRBV6-2 or TRBV6-3; 10 bases align to TRBD1. CDR1 and CDR2 from the germline V gene are MNHEY and SVGEGT. This CDR3 spans 15 amino acids. V was pared by 5 bases and J by 5 bases, with 8 bases of the junction left unmatched. The CDR3 here is CASSPGQGRGTEAFF. CDR3 coding DNA: TGTGCCAGCAGTCCGGGACAGGGGCGCGGGACTGAAGCTTTCTTT.

CDR3 protein: CASRRTGLGYGYTF. The CDR3 nucleotides are TGTGCCAGCAGAAGGACAGGGTTGGGCTATGGCTACACCTTC. V and J are TRBV6-5 and TRBJ1-2, with TRBD1 matching 8 bases. Germline trimming cut 6 bases from V and 4 bases from J; bases unmatched to any gene: 7. The germline CDR1 and CDR2 sequences are MNHEY and SVGAGI. CDR3 length: 14 residues.

V and J are TRBV2 and TRBJ2-1; 15 bases are a match to TRBD2. Germline assignment: CDR1 SNHLY and CDR2 FYNNEI. Unmatched junction bases numbered 8, after V lost 5 bases and J lost 0 bases. The CDR3 is made up of 19 amino acids. The CDR3 nucleotides read TGTGCCAGCAGTAACCCGGGACTAGCGGGGGGCCCCTCCTACAATGAGCAGTTCTTC. Its protein product is CASSNPGLAGGPSYNEQFF.

The chain recombines TRBV2 with TRBJ2-7; D possibly corresponds to TRBD1 (5 bases). Trimming removed 6 bases at V and 4 bases at J, with 13 bases between. This CDR3 contains 13 residues. CDR1 and CDR2 from the germline V gene are SNHLY and FYNNEI. CDR3 coding DNA: TGTGCCAGCAGCCCAAGACAGTTATACGAGCAGTACGTC. It yields the protein CASSPRQLYEQYV.

The chain has TRBV7-2 and TRBJ2-3, with TRBD1 identical over 8 bases. After removal of 1 base from V and 6 bases from J, the junction contained 6 bases not matched to a gene. The CDR3 consists of 15 residues. CDR1 and CDR2 (germline): SGHTA, FQGNSA. CDR3 residues: CASSLGGQGADTQYF. The CDR3 DNA sequence: TGTGCCAGCAGCTTAGGCGGACAGGGCGCGGATACGCAGTATTTT.

The V gene is TRBV7-3, the J gene TRBJ2-2; TRBD1 might be the D (6 bases). V lost 3 bases and J lost 1, with 9 bases in between. The CDR3 runs to 15 residues. Germline-derived CDR1 and CDR2 are SGHTA and FQGTGA. CDR3 sequence reads: CASSFPTGNTGELFF. The CDR3 bases are TGTGCCAGCAGCTTCCCGACAGGGAACACCGGGGAGCTGTTTTTT. The complete variable domain, with remaining parts taken from reference TRBV7-3 and TRBJ2-2, reads GAGVSQTPSNKVTEKGKYVELRCDPISGHTALYWYRQSLGQGPEFLIYFQGTGAADDSGLPNDRFFAVRPEGSVSTLKIQRTERGDSAVYLCASSFPTGNTGELFFGEGSRLTVL.

The chain joins TRBV18 to TRBJ1-4, with a possible D match to TRBD1 (6 bases). Per germline, CDR1 KGHSH and CDR2 LQKENI. Trimming left V 2 bases short and J 0 bases short, with 10 bases between. The CDR3 consists of 16 residues. Here the CDR3 reads CASSPISGATNEKLFF. As DNA, the CDR3 is TGTGCCAGCTCACCAATCTCAGGGGCAACTAATGAAAAACTGTTTTTT.

The chain has TRBV10-3 and TRBJ1-2; TRBD1 matches at 8 bases. The CDR3 covers 15 residues. The V gene's germline CDR1 is ENHRY and CDR2 SYGVKD. J gave up 14 bases and V 3 bases, and 17 bases lay outside the gene matches. CDR3 nucleotide sequence: TGTGCCATCAGTGATCGGACAGGGTGGGCTGGAGAGCCGACCTTC. Translation gives CAISDRTGWAGEPTF.